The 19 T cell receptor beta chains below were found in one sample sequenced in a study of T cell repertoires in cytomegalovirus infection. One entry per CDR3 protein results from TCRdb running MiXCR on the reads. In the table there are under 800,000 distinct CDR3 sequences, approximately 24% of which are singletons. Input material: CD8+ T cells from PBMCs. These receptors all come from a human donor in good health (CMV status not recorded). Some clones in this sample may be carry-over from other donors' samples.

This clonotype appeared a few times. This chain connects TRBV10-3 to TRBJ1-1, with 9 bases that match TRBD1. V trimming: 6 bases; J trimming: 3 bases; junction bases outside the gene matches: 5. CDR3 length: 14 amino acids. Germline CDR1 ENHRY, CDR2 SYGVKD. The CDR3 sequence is CAIRLDRGDTEAFF. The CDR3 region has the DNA TGTGCCATCAGGTTAGACAGGGGGGACACTGAAGCTTTCTTT.

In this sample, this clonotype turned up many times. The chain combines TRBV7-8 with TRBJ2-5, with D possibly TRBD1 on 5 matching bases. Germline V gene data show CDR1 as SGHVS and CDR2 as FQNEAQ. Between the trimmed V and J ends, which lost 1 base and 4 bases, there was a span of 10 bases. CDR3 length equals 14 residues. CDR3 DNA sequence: TGTGCCAGCAGCTTAGTTGGGGCCGGAGAGACCCAGTACTTC. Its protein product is CASSLVGAGETQYF.

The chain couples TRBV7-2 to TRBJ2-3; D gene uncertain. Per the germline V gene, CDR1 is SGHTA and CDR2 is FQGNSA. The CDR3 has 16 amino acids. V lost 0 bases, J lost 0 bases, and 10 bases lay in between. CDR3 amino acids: CASSLALLKSTDTQYF. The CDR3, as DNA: TGTGCCAGCAGCTTAGCCCTACTCAAGAGCACAGATACGCAGTATTTT.

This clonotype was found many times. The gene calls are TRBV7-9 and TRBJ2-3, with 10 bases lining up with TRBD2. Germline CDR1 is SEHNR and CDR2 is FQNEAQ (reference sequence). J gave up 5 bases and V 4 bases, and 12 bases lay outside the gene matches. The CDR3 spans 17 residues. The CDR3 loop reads CASSSPDSGGAEDTQYF. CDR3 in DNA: TGTGCCAGCAGCTCCCCGGACAGCGGGGGGGCAGAAGATACGCAGTATTTT.

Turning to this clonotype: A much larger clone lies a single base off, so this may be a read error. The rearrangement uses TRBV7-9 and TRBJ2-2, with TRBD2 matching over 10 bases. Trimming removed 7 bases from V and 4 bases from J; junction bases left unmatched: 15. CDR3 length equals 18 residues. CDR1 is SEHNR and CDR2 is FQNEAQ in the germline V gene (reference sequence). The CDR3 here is CASNTLAGPTRGTGELFF. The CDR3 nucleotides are TGTGCCAGCAACACACTAGCGGGGCCTACGCGAGGCACCGGGGAGCTGTTTTTT.

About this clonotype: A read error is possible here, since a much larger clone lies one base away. The CDR3, as DNA: TGTGCCAGCAGCACAGGCGCGGGAGTACGTGGCGACACCTTC. This encodes CASSTGAGVRGDTF. The rearrangement joins TRBV7-9 to TRBJ1-2; a weak D match, TRBD1 (5 bases). Germline CDR1 reads SEHNR; CDR2 reads FQNEAQ (reference sequence). The CDR3 extends over 14 amino acids.

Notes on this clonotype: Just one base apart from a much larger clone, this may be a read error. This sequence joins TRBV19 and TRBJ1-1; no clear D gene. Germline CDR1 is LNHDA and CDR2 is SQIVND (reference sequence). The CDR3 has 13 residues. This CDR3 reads CATGYTGKTGAFF. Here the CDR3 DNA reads TGTGCCACTGGCTACACTGGGAAGACTGGAGCTTTCTTT.

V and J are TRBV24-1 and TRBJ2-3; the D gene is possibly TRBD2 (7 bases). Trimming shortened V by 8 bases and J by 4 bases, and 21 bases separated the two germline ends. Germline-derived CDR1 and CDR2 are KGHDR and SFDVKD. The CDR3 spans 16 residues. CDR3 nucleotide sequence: TGTGCCACCAACAAAAACCGGGGCGGGGGCGCAGATACGCAGTATTTT. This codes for CATNKNRGGGADTQYF.

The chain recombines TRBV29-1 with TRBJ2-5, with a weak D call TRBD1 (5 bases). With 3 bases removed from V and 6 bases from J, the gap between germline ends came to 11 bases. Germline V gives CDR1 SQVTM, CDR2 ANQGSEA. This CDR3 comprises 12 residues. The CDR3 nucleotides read TGCAGCGTTGACTGGGGCCGGAAGACCCAGTACTTC. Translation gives CSVDWGRKTQYF.

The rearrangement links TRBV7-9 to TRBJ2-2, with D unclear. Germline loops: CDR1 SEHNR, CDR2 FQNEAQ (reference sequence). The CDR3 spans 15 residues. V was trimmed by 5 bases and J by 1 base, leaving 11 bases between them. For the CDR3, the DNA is TGTGCCAGCAGCCCCCCCGGAGAGAACACCGGGGAGCTGTTTTTT. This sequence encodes CASSPPGENTGELFF. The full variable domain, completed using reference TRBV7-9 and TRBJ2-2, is DTGVSQNPRHKITKRGQNVTFRCDPISEHNRLYWYRQTLGQGPEFLTYFQNEAQLEKSRLLSDRFSAERPKGSFSTLEIQRTEQGDSAMYLCASSPPGENTGELFFGEGSRLTVL.

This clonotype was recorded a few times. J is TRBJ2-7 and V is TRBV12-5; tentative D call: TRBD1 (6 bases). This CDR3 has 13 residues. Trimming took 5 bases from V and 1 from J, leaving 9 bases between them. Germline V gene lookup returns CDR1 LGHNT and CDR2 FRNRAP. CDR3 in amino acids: CASGPDRSYEQYF. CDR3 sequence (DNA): TGTGCTAGTGGTCCCGACAGGTCCTACGAGCAGTACTTC.

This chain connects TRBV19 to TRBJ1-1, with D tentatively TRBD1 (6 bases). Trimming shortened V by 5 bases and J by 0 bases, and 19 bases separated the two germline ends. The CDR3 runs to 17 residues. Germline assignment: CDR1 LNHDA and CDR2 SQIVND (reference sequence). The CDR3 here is CASSLGGGVLMNTEAFF. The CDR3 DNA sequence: TGTGCCAGTAGTCTAGGGGGAGGGGTCCTCATGAACACTGAAGCTTTCTTT. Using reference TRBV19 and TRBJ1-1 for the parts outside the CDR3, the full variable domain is DGGITQSPKYLFRKEGQNVTLSCEQNLNHDAMYWYRQDPGQGLRLIYYSQIVNDFQKGDIAEGYSVSREKKESFPLTVTSAQKNPTAFYLCASSLGGGVLMNTEAFFGQGTRLTVV.

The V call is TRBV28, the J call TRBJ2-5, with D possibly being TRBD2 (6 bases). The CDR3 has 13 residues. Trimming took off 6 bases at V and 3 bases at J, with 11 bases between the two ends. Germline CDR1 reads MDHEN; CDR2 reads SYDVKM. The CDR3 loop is CASRDYTEETQYF. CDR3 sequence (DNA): TGTGCCAGCAGGGACTATACAGAAGAGACCCAGTACTTC.

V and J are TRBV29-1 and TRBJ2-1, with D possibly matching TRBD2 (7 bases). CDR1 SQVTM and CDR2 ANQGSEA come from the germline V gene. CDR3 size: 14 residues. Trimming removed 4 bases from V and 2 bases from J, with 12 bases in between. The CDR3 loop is CSVGGGGPYNEQFF. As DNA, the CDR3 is TGCAGCGTTGGGGGGGGGGGCCCCTACAATGAGCAGTTCTTC.

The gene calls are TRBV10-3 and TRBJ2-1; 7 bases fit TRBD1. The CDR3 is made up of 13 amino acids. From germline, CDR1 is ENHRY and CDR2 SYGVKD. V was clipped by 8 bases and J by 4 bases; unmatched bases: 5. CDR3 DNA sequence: TGTGCCATCCAAGAGACAGGGTACAATGAGCAGTTCTTC. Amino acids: CAIQETGYNEQFF.

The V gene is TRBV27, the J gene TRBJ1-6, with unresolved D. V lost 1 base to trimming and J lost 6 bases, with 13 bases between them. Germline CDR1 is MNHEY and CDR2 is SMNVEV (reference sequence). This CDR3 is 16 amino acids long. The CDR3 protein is CASSLLGVTSNSPLHF. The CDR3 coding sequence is TGTGCCAGCAGTTTATTAGGCGTCACGTCTAATTCACCCCTCCACTTT.

CDR3 bases: TGCGCCAGCAGCCCTTTGGGGGCTTTGGATGAGCAGTTCTTC. Translation gives CASSPLGALDEQFF. This chain connects TRBV4-1 to TRBJ2-1; the D gene is possibly TRBD1 (6 bases). Trimming stripped 4 bases from V and 8 bases from J, with 15 bases between. This CDR3 contains 14 residues. Per the germline V gene, CDR1 is MGHRA and CDR2 is YSYEKL.

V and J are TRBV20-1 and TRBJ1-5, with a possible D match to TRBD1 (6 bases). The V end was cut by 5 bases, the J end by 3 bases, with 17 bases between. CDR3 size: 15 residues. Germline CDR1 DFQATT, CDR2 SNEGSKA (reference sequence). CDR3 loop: CSAPFRGDVNQPQHF. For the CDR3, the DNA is TGCAGTGCTCCTTTTAGGGGGGACGTCAATCAGCCCCAGCATTTT.

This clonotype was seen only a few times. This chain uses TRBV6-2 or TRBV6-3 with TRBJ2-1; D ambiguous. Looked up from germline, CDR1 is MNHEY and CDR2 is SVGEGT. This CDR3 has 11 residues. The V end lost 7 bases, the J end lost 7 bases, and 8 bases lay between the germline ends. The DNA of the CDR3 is TGTGCCAGCAATGAAGCTAATGAGCAGTTCTTC. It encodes CASNEANEQFF.